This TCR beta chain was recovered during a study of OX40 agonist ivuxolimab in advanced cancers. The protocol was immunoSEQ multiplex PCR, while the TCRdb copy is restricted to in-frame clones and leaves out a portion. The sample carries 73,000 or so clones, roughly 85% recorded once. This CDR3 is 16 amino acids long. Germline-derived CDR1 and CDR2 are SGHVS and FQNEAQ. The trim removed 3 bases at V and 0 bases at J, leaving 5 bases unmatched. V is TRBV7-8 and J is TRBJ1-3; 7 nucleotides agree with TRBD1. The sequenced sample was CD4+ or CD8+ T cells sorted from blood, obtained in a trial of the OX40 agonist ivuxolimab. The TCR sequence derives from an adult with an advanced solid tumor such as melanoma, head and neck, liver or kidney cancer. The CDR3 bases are TGTGCCAGCAGCTTCGGACAGGCGATCTCTGGAAACACCATATATTTT. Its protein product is CASSFGQAISGNTIYF.